This entry concerns a single T cell receptor beta chain. Per germline, CDR1 GTSNPN and CDR2 SVGIG (reference sequence). This CDR3 is built from 16 residues. Between the trimmed V and J ends, which lost 3 bases and 1 base, there was a span of 13 bases. Time point defined: blood 2 weeks post-SBRT. Treatment denoted: 15 Gy SBRT to primary tumor, nephrectomy 4 weeks later. This specimen belongs to a study of radiation and T cells in renal cell carcinoma. Profiling relied on immunoSEQ multiplex PCR, and the TCRdb table lists in-frame clones only, not all of them. The data show about 130,000 clones, approximately 90% seen once.

Source: blood, taken from a patient whose treatment included radiotherapy and nephrectomy. V and J are TRBV30 and TRBJ1-6, with D possibly matching TRBD1 (6 bases). This receptor was taken from a woman between 65 and 79 years old with renal cell carcinoma. CDR3 loop: CAWRRGGASYNSPLHF. In DNA form, the CDR3 reads TGTGCCTGGAGGCGGGGGGGCGCTTCCTATAATTCACCCCTCCACTTT.